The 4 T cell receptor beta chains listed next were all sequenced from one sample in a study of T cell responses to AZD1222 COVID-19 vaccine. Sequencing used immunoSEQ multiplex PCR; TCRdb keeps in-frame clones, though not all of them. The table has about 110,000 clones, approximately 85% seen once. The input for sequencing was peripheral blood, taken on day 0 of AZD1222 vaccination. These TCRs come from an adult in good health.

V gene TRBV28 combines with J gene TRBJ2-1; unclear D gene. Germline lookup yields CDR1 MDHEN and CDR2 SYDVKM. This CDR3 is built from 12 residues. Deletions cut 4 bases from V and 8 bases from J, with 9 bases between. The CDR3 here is CASSSRTDEQFF. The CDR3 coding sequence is TGTGCCAGCAGTTCCCGCACGGATGAGCAGTTCTTC.

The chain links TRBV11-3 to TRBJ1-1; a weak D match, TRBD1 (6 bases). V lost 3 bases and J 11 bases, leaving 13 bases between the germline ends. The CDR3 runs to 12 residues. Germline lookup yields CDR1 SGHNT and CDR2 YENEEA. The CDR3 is CASSFRGFGAFF. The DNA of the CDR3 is TGTGCCAGCAGCTTCAGGGGTTTCGGGGCTTTCTTT.

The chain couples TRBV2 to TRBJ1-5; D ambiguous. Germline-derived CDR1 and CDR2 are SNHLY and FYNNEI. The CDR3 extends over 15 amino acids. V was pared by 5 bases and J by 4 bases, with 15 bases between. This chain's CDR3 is CASSSTEIPNQPQHF. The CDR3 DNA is TGTGCCAGCAGTTCAACAGAAATTCCTAATCAGCCCCAGCATTTT.

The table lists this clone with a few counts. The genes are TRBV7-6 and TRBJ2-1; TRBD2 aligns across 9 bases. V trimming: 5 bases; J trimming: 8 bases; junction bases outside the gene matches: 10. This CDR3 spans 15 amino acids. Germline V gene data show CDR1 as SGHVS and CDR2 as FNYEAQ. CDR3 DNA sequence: TGTGCCAGCAGCGCCGCGGGGGGGCCCCTCGATGAGCAGTTCTTC. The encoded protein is CASSAAGGPLDEQFF.